These 16 T cell receptor beta chains originate from one sample sequenced in a study of long-term antiretroviral therapy in people with HIV. This was the immunoSEQ v3.0 assay at survey level. The protocol was immunoSEQ multiplex PCR, while the TCRdb copy is restricted to in-frame clones and leaves out a portion. The repertoire consists of tens of thousands of clones, with roughly 84% occurring once and the leading ten covering 6.2%. Sequencing was performed on unsorted PBMCs, taken 0.4 years after starting antiretroviral therapy. Receptors originate from a young man with HIV.

This clone was detected a few times. The chain carries TRBV28 and TRBJ2-1; no reliable D call. CDR1 MDHEN and CDR2 SYDVKM come from the germline V gene. There are 12 residues in the CDR3. V lost 3 bases and J lost 10, with 10 bases in between. The CDR3 DNA reads TGTGCCAGCAGTTTTAGAGGTCGGGAGCAGTTCTTC. This gives the protein CASSFRGREQFF.

CDR3 sequence: CASSSPQRPSGSSTDTQYF. The CDR3 region has the DNA TGTGCCAGCAGTAGCCCCCAGAGACCTAGCGGAAGTAGCACAGATACGCAGTATTTT. The chain recombines TRBV28 with TRBJ2-3; 7 nucleotides match TRBD2. Trimming at V came to 5 bases and at J to 0 bases, leaving 17 bases not matched to a gene. The CDR3 extends over 19 amino acids. Germline loops: CDR1 MDHEN, CDR2 SYDVKM. Together with reference TRBV28 and TRBJ2-3, the CDR3 gives the full variable domain: DVKVTQSSRYLVKRTGEKVFLECVQDMDHENMFWYRQDPGLGLRLIYFSYDVKMKEKGDIPEGYSVSREKKERFSLILESASTNQTSMYLCASSSPQRPSGSSTDTQYFGPGTRLTVL.

This clone was observed once. This chain connects TRBV18 to TRBJ2-7; D is possibly TRBD1 (5 bases). The CDR3 length is 12 residues. Germline lookup yields CDR1 KGHSH and CDR2 LQKENI. Trimming removed 3 bases at V and 3 bases at J, with 6 bases between. CDR3 region: CASSPDSYEQYF. The CDR3 nucleotides read TGTGCCAGCTCACCCGACAGCTACGAGCAGTACTTC.

The chain joins TRBV5-6 to TRBJ1-3; D is ambiguous. The length of the CDR3 is 17 residues. From germline, CDR1 is SGHDT and CDR2 YYEEEE. V dropped 0 bases and J dropped 4 bases, with 17 bases sitting between them. The CDR3 DNA is TGTGCCAGCAGCTTGGGTGGCGTGCCAAAGCTCGGAAACACCATATATTTT. This sequence encodes CASSLGGVPKLGNTIYF.

The chain links TRBV9 to TRBJ2-1, with D possibly matching TRBD2 (5 bases). V was trimmed by 3 bases and J by 6 bases, leaving 10 bases between them. CDR3 length: 13 amino acids. Germline CDR1 and CDR2: SGDLS and YYNGEE. This chain's CDR3 is CASSAGDGNEQFF. Here the CDR3 DNA reads TGTGCCAGCAGCGCCGGGGATGGCAATGAGCAGTTCTTC.

The chain is built from TRBV11-2 and TRBJ1-2; D is undetermined. CDR1 and CDR2 from the germline V gene are SGHAT and FQNNGV. V lost 0 bases and J 7 bases, leaving 12 bases between the germline ends. This CDR3 spans 14 amino acids. CDR3 loop: CASSLDRGYGGYTF. CDR3 DNA sequence: TGTGCCAGCAGCTTAGATCGGGGTTACGGTGGCTACACCTTC.

CDR3 loop: CASWPGPNYGYTF. The DNA of the CDR3 is TGTGCCAGTTGGCCCGGGCCTAACTATGGCTACACCTTC. The chain carries TRBV11-2 and TRBJ1-2; unclear D gene. The CDR3 sequence is 13 residues long. V was clipped by 9 bases and J by 0 bases, with 11 bases between them. The V gene's germline CDR1 is SGHAT and CDR2 FQNNGV.

The chain carries TRBV7-6 and TRBJ2-7, with TRBD1 matching over 10 bases. This CDR3 spans 15 amino acids. Trimming removed 1 base from V and 3 bases from J; junction bases left unmatched: 3. The germline gives CDR1 SGHVS, CDR2 FNYEAQ. This CDR3 reads CASSLEGTGDYEQYF. The CDR3 coding sequence is TGTGCCAGCAGCTTAGAAGGGACAGGGGACTACGAGCAGTACTTC.

The chain carries TRBV6-5 and TRBJ1-2, with a tentative D call TRBD1 (6 bases). This CDR3 is built from 14 residues. CDR1 and CDR2 from the germline V gene are MNHEY and SVGAGI. V was pared by 5 bases and J by 2 bases, with 12 bases between. The CDR3 bases are TGTGCCAGCAGTGCCGGGACACCAAACTATGGCTACACCTTC. Residues: CASSAGTPNYGYTF.

This rearrangement joins TRBV5-4 to TRBJ2-1; 7 nucleotides agree with TRBD1. This CDR3 is 12 amino acids long. From germline, CDR1 is SGHNT and CDR2 YYREEE (reference sequence). V lost 4 bases to trimming and J lost 8 bases; unmatched junction nucleotides: 3. CDR3 nucleotide sequence: TGTGCCAGCAGCGAGGGGGCCCATGAGCAGTTCTTC. Its protein product is CASSEGAHEQFF.

The chain recombines TRBV27 with TRBJ1-2, with 7 bases fitting TRBD1. Germline V CDR1 and CDR2: MNHEY, SMNVEV (reference sequence). The CDR3 covers 13 residues. Trimming at V came to 5 bases and at J to 2 bases, leaving 2 bases not matched to a gene. For the CDR3, the DNA is TGTGCCAGCAGTCCGACAGGGAACTATGGCTACACCTTC. Its translation is CASSPTGNYGYTF.

This clone was picked up one time. The rearrangement uses TRBV19 and TRBJ2-1, with 12 bases matching TRBD2. V gave up 4 bases and J gave up 7 bases; unmatched junction bases: 5. Per germline, CDR1 LNHDA and CDR2 SQIVND (reference sequence). The CDR3 runs to 15 residues. CDR3 DNA sequence: TGTGCCAGTAGTACGACTAGCGGGAGTCAGAATGAGCAGTTCTTC. It is translated as CASSTTSGSQNEQFF. The full variable domain, in which reference TRBV19 and TRBJ2-1 provide the parts outside the CDR3, is DGGITQSPKYLFRKEGQNVTLSCEQNLNHDAMYWYRQDPGQGLRLIYYSQIVNDFQKGDIAEGYSVSREKKESFPLTVTSAQKNPTAFYLCASSTTSGSQNEQFFGPGTRLTVL.

The V and J genes are TRBV5-4 and TRBJ2-7, with TRBD2 matching 11 bases. CDR1 is SGHNT, CDR2 YYREEE, per germline (reference sequence). This CDR3 spans 14 amino acids. V dropped 1 base and J dropped 7; count of bases not matched to a gene: 4. The CDR3 DNA follows: TGTGCCAGCAGCTTGACTAGCGGGAGTGGGGAGCAGTACTTC. Translation: CASSLTSGSGEQYF.

J is TRBJ2-1 and V is TRBV4-2, with 7 positions matching TRBD1. V was pared by 1 base and J by 3 bases, with 3 bases of the junction left unmatched. Germline assignment: CDR1 LGHNA and CDR2 YNFKEQ. The CDR3 is 15 residues long. The CDR3 loop is CASSQGSGGYNEQFF. The CDR3 coding sequence is TGTGCCAGCAGCCAAGGGTCAGGGGGCTACAATGAGCAGTTCTTC.

The V call is TRBV7-9, the J call TRBJ2-7, with 7 bases matching TRBD1. Germline CDR1 SEHNR, CDR2 FQNEAQ (reference sequence). V lost 4 bases and J lost 6; bases outside the gene matches: 9. CDR3 size: 14 residues. The DNA of the CDR3 is TGTGCCAGCAGCTCCCCGGGACAGCTACTCGAGCAGTACTTC. It encodes CASSSPGQLLEQYF.

The chain links TRBV6-5 to TRBJ1-5; D remains ambiguous. The germline CDR1 and CDR2 sequences are MNHEY and SVGAGI. The CDR3 runs 13 residues. The V and J ends lost 4 bases and 4 bases respectively, with 8 bases between them. DNA for the CDR3: TGTGCCAGCAGTTTTCGGGAAAATCAGCCCCAGCATTTT. Its translation: CASSFRENQPQHF.